These T cell receptor beta chains were read from a single sample in a study of PD-L1 blockade in urothelial cancer. The method was immunoSEQ multiplex PCR; TCRdb's version includes in-frame clones alone and lacks a portion of them. The sample yields some 50,000 clones, 88% seen once. The specimen was PBMCs, collected around atezolizumab (anti-PD-L1) treatment. The origin of the receptors is a man older than 75 with urothelial cancer. Each CDR3 is given with its conserved first and last residue. Each record gives: clone size, J gene, D gene, V gene, CDR3 length, CDR3 protein, CDR3 DNA. A D gene is named only where the DNA matches it firmly. Clone size is shown for a subset of rows, as once, few, many or a class of expanded clone.

-	TRBJ2-2	-	TRBV30	14	CAWSLGGGTGELFF	TGTGCCTGGAGCTTAGGGGGTGGGACCGGGGAGCTGTTTTTT
-	TRBJ2-3	TRBD2	TRBV6-6	14	CASSPGTNTDTQYF	TGTGCCAGCAGTCCCGGGACTAACACAGATACGCAGTATTTT
-	TRBJ2-1	TRBD2	TRBV19	15	CASRLLASGSNEQFF	TGTGCCAGTAGGTTACTAGCTAGCGGGAGTAATGAGCAGTTCTTC
few	TRBJ1-1	-	TRBV5-1	14	CASTVEAGLTEAFF	TGCGCCAGCACCGTTGAGGCGGGGCTCACTGAAGCTTTCTTT
-	TRBJ2-2	TRBD2	TRBV18	15	CASSPGTSGTGELFF	TGTGCCAGCTCACCCGGGACTAGCGGCACCGGGGAGCTGTTTTTT
-	TRBJ2-3	TRBD2	TRBV6-1	15	CASSAVRGEGDTQYF	TGTGCCAGCAGTGCGGTACGAGGGGAGGGAGATACGCAGTATTTT
-	TRBJ2-7	-	TRBV30	14	CAWSKGAGMAEQYF	TGTGCCTGGAGTAAAGGGGCCGGTATGGCCGAGCAGTACTTC
-	TRBJ1-1	TRBD1	TRBV6-1	15	CASRWTGGVNTEAFF	TGTGCCAGCAGGTGGACAGGGGGCGTGAACACTGAAGCTTTCTTT
-	TRBJ2-7	-	TRBV6-6	15	CASSYTQLSSYEQYF	TGTGCCAGCAGTTACACACAGTTAAGCTCCTACGAGCAGTACTTC
-	TRBJ2-3	-	TRBV7-6	15	CASSFSGGASDTQYF	TGTGCCAGCAGCTTCTCGGGGGGCGCTTCTGATACGCAGTATTTT
-	TRBJ2-6	TRBD1	TRBV18	18	CASSPRQGAKTGANVLTF	TGTGCCAGCTCGCCGCGACAGGGGGCGAAAACTGGGGCCAACGTCCTGACTTTC
-	TRBJ2-3	TRBD2	TRBV27	14	CASSGLESTDTQYF	TGTGCCAGCAGCGGACTAGAAAGCACAGATACGCAGTATTTT
-	TRBJ2-5	-	TRBV29-1	14	CSGQYRTASSTQYF	TGCAGCGGCCAATACAGGACAGCCAGCTCGACCCAGTACTTC
-	TRBJ1-2	TRBD1	TRBV29-1	12	CSVGDRGYGYTF	TGCAGCGTTGGGGACAGGGGATATGGCTACACCTTC
-	TRBJ2-3	-	TRBV9	15	CASSIRPQETDTQYF	TGTGCCAGCAGCATCCGACCTCAGGAAACAGATACGCAGTATTTT
-	TRBJ1-2	-	TRBV6-1	11	CASSGLDGYTF	TGTGCCAGCAGTGGTCTAGACGGCTACACCTTC
-	TRBJ2-1	TRBD2	TRBV10-3	16	CAISESSGGSYNEQFF	TGTGCCATCAGTGAGTCTAGCGGGGGCTCCTACAATGAGCAGTTCTTC
-	TRBJ2-2	-	TRBV4-1	17	CASSLGGGGVNTGELFF	TGCGCCAGCAGCCTAGGTGGTGGCGGTGTAAACACCGGGGAGCTGTTTTTT
-	TRBJ2-5	TRBD1	TRBV7-9	15	CASSSWTGGEETQYF	TGTGCCAGCAGCTCATGGACAGGGGGCGAAGAGACCCAGTACTTC
-	TRBJ1-5	-	TRBV18	12	CASSLPNQPQHF	TGTGCCAGCTCACTCCCTAATCAGCCCCAGCATTTT
-	TRBJ2-2	TRBD2	TRBV10-2	15	CASRLTSGDTGELFF	TGCGCCAGCAGACTGACTAGCGGGGACACCGGGGAGCTGTTTTTT
few	TRBJ2-2	TRBD1	TRBV19	16	CASTPRTGSLTGELFF	TGTGCCAGTACCCCCCGGACAGGGTCTTTAACCGGGGAGCTGTTTTTT
-	TRBJ1-2	TRBD1	TRBV6-6	14	CASSYPGQSRGYTF	TGTGCCAGCAGTTACCCGGGACAGTCTCGGGGCTACACCTTC
-	TRBJ1-1	-	TRBV11-2	15	CASSLGMAPNTEAFF	TGTGCCAGCAGCTTAGGTATGGCACCGAACACTGAAGCTTTCTTT
-	TRBJ1-1	-	TRBV19	16	CASRTTIQGTNTEAFF	TGTGCCAGTAGAACCACTATTCAAGGAACGAACACTGAAGCTTTCTTT
-	TRBJ2-3	-	TRBV7-2	14	CASSFRLGTDTQYF	TGTGCCAGCAGCTTTCGCCTAGGCACAGATACGCAGTATTTT
-	TRBJ2-3	TRBD2	TRBV12-5	18	CASGSKLTGLAGTDTQYF	TGTGCTAGTGGTTCGAAACTTACGGGACTAGCGGGCACAGATACGCAGTATTTT
-	TRBJ2-5	TRBD1	TRBV5-1	15	CASSGTTGAWETQYF	TGCGCCAGCAGCGGAACGACAGGGGCCTGGGAGACCCAGTACTTC
-	TRBJ2-1	-	TRBV29-1	14	CSVAISSSYNEQFF	TGCAGCGTTGCTATTAGTAGCTCCTACAATGAGCAGTTCTTC
-	TRBJ1-2	-	TRBV20-1	11	CSAVGPGGYTF	TGCAGTGCCGTTGGGCCGGGAGGCTACACCTTC
-	TRBJ1-2	-	TRBV18	17	CASSPSPNRGRDYGYTF	TGTGCCAGCTCACCGTCTCCCAACCGGGGGAGGGACTATGGCTACACCTTC
-	TRBJ1-1	-	TRBV9	14	CASSVGPTNTEAFF	TGTGCCAGCAGCGTGGGGCCGACAAACACTGAAGCTTTCTTT
few	TRBJ1-2	-	TRBV7-9	13	CASSREANYGYTF	TGTGCCAGCAGCCGAGAGGCTAACTATGGCTACACCTTC
-	TRBJ2-1	TRBD1	TRBV9	15	CASTLGQGPYNEQFF	TGTGCCAGCACCCTCGGACAGGGCCCCTACAATGAGCAGTTCTTC
-	TRBJ2-7	TRBD1	TRBV11-1	18	CASSLAGHPGTGNYEQYF	TGTGCCAGCAGCTTAGCGGGTCACCCCGGGACAGGGAACTACGAGCAGTACTTC
-	TRBJ2-7	TRBD2	TRBV6-1	15	CASSRTSGKTYEQYF	TGTGCCAGCAGTAGGACTAGCGGGAAAACCTACGAGCAGTACTTC
-	TRBJ1-3	TRBD1	TRBV19	14	CASRRDRGSNTIYF	TGTGCCAGTAGGCGGGACAGGGGGTCGAACACCATATATTTT
-	TRBJ1-2	-	TRBV6-1	13	CASSLLRSDGYTF	TGTGCCAGCAGTTTGTTAAGGAGTGACGGCTACACCTTC
-	TRBJ2-2	TRBD1	TRBV9	16	CASSDDRQGGVGELFF	TGTGCCAGCAGCGACGACAGACAGGGGGGTGTCGGGGAGCTGTTTTTT
-	TRBJ2-3	-	TRBV5-1	16	CASSPSTELFTDTQYF	TGCGCCAGCAGCCCAAGTACAGAGTTGTTCACAGATACGCAGTATTTT
-	TRBJ2-1	-	TRBV28	15	CASMVGGMVNNEQFF	TGTGCCAGCATGGTGGGCGGGATGGTCAACAATGAGCAGTTCTTC
-	TRBJ2-7	-	TRBV29-1	14	CSATQGLILHEQYF	TGCAGCGCCACTCAGGGACTGATCCTCCACGAGCAGTACTTC
-	TRBJ1-3	-	TRBV6-5	14	CASGLLGSGNTIYF	TGTGCCAGCGGGCTCCTGGGCTCTGGAAACACCATATATTTT